Presented here are 14 T cell receptor beta chains from one specimen sequenced in a study of T-cell reconstitution after alpha-beta-depleted transplantation in children. Preparation of the TCRbeta library involved a method that used unique molecular identifiers. TCRdb fed the PCR reads into MiXCR, producing one record per CDR3 protein. The data hold 4,500 to 5,000 distinct CDR3 sequences, with 7.3% observed a single time. Sequenced here: PBMCs, mostly from graft donor cells, sampled 60 days after TCRalphabeta/CD19-depleted stem cell transplant. All receptors come from a boy in the first two years of life who had a stem cell transplant for SCID, so the T cells may come from the graft donor.

This clonotype is medium-sized (0.01 to 0.1%). The chain carries TRBV5-1 and TRBJ2-1; a possible D gene is TRBD2 (6 bases). Trimming took 2 bases from V and 4 from J, leaving 10 bases between them. The V gene's germline CDR1 is SGHRS and CDR2 YFSETQ. The CDR3 loop spans 14 amino acids. This CDR3 reads CASSFERAYNEQFF. In DNA, the CDR3 is TGCGCCAGCAGCTTCGAGCGGGCGTACAATGAGCAGTTCTTC.

This clonotype counts as medium-sized (0.01 to 0.1%). The chain has TRBV7-3 and TRBJ1-5; D gene unclear. Germline values: CDR1 SGHTA, CDR2 FQGTGA. The length of the CDR3 is 17 residues. The ends were cut back, 3 bases at V and 1 base at J, with 16 bases in the middle. The CDR3 reads CASSFGTFNRSNQPQHF. The CDR3 DNA reads as TGTGCCAGCAGCTTTGGAACCTTCAACCGGAGCAATCAGCCCCAGCATTTT.

By proportion, this clonotype is medium-sized. The J gene is TRBJ2-4, the V gene TRBV7-6; 8 bases match TRBD2. V trimming: 4 bases; J trimming: 4 bases; junction bases outside the gene matches: 6. Germline CDR1 reads SGHVS; CDR2 reads FNYEAQ. The CDR3 totals 15 residues. The CDR3 DNA reads as TGTGCCAGCAGCTACCCGGGACTAGGGAAAAACATTCAGTACTTC. Residues: CASSYPGLGKNIQYF.

This clonotype is deemed medium-sized (0.01 to 0.1%). The CDR3 is CASSLTPGSWLGYTF. CDR3 nucleotide sequence: TGTGCCAGCAGCTTAACCCCGGGCTCTTGGCTTGGCTACACCTTC. J is TRBJ1-2 and V is TRBV7-9; no definite D call. Germline V lookup: CDR1 SEHNR, CDR2 FQNEAQ (reference sequence). This CDR3 is built from 15 residues. Trimming shortened V by 2 bases and J by 7 bases, and 17 bases separated the two germline ends.

At least ten counts were recorded for this clonotype. V usage is TRBV7-9 and J usage is TRBJ1-2, with unresolved D. The CDR3 contains 11 residues. V gave up 3 bases and J gave up 3 bases, with 2 bases separating them. Looked up from germline, CDR1 is SEHNR and CDR2 is FQNEAQ (reference sequence). CDR3 protein: CASSFDYGYTF. The CDR3 DNA sequence: TGTGCCAGCAGCTTCGACTATGGCTACACCTTC.

This clonotype came up once. This sequence joins TRBV14 and TRBJ1-2, with 8 bases lining up with TRBD1. This CDR3 region has 13 residues. Germline CDR1 SGHDN, CDR2 FVKESK. Trimming at V came to 4 bases and at J to 5 bases, leaving 3 bases not matched to a gene. The CDR3 nucleotides read TGTGCCAGCAGCCCGGGGACAGGTTATGGCTACACCTTC. It is translated as CASSPGTGYGYTF.

This clonotype is labeled as medium-sized. The V gene is TRBV12-5, the J gene TRBJ2-5; TRBD1 is a possible D gene (6 bases). The V gene lost 1 base and the J gene lost 2 bases, with 14 bases spanning the gap. The germline V gene has CDR1 LGHNT and CDR2 FRNRAP. CDR3 length: 16 amino acids. This CDR3 is CASGLATGMTQETQYF. The CDR3 DNA reads TGTGCTAGTGGTTTGGCAACAGGGATGACACAAGAGACCCAGTACTTC.

This clonotype is medium-sized in the sample. The chain carries TRBV5-1 and TRBJ2-4; 10 nucleotides agree with TRBD1. The CDR3 is 14 residues long. CDR1 and CDR2 (germline): SGHRS, YFSETQ. V lost 3 bases, J lost 8 bases, and 5 bases stayed unmatched. DNA of the CDR3: TGCGCCAGCAGCTGGACAGGGGGGGGAGACATTCAGTACTTC. Its translation: CASSWTGGGDIQYF.

This clonotype is judged medium-sized (0.01 to 0.1%). The rearrangement joins TRBV21-1 to TRBJ2-4; the tabulated D call, TRBD1, remains unverified against the DNA. TRBV21-1 is annotated as a pseudogene. The CDR3 sequence is 14 residues long. Written as DNA, the CDR3 is TGTGCCAGCAGCCCCCGGACCAAGAAAAACATTCAGTACTTC. Protein sequence: CASSPRTKKNIQYF.

There are many counts of this clonotype. This rearrangement joins TRBV7-3 to TRBJ1-5; D perhaps matches TRBD1 (5 bases). Germline CDR1 is SGHTA and CDR2 is FQGTGA. The CDR3 runs 14 residues. The ends were cut back, 4 bases at V and 7 bases at J, with 14 bases in the middle. CDR3 DNA sequence: TGTGCCAGCAGCTCGCCGGGGGGGGACCAGCCCCAGCATTTT. This sequence encodes CASSSPGGDQPQHF.

This clonotype was picked up many times. The gene calls are TRBV20-1 and TRBJ2-6; D is unclear. The CDR3 consists of 15 residues. The germline gives CDR1 DFQATT, CDR2 SNEGSKA (reference sequence). V was cut by 1 base and J by 1 base, with 8 bases left in between. The CDR3 sequence: CSARGFGSGANVLTF. The CDR3 DNA reads as TGCAGTGCTAGAGGCTTTGGATCTGGGGCCAACGTCCTGACTTTC.

By share, this clonotype counts as medium-sized. V and J are TRBV21-1 and TRBJ2-7; the table's D call, TRBD1, was not checked against the DNA. TRBV21-1 is a documented pseudogene. The CDR3 has 14 residues. The CDR3 DNA reads as TGTGCCAGCAGCAAAGGACAACAGGACTACGAGCAGTACTTC. Its protein product is CASSKGQQDYEQYF.

This clonotype is medium-sized within its sample. The V gene is TRBV5-1, the J gene TRBJ1-3, with a possible D match to TRBD1 (5 bases). V shed 4 bases and J shed 5 bases, with 10 bases lying between them. The germline gives CDR1 SGHRS, CDR2 YFSETQ. The CDR3 runs 13 residues. The CDR3 protein is CASSPRTRNTIYF. CDR3 DNA sequence: TGCGCCAGCAGCCCCCGGACAAGAAACACCATATATTTT.

By sample share, this clonotype is medium-sized. The V and J genes are TRBV12-3 or TRBV12-4 and TRBJ1-2, with a possible D match to TRBD1 (5 bases). Trimming took off 5 bases at V and 4 bases at J, with 14 bases between the two ends. This CDR3 spans 14 amino acids. Here the CDR3 DNA reads TGTGCCAGCAGTCCCGGGACGTCTGGCTATGGCTACACCTTC. It translates to CASSPGTSGYGYTF.